This entry concerns a single T cell receptor beta chain. This clone was seen once. Its cognate antigen has yet to be identified. Base qualities are missing; no much larger clone stands one base away. The data were taken from a study of blood T cell repertoires in COVID-19 (dated by TCRdb to 2020 to 2022). In terms of the full investigation: The collaborator samples originated in the United States, Italy and Spain and spanned the acute and convalescent phases of COVID-19. Samples came from the ongoing ImmuneRACE study (first 160 participants) plus 1,254 subjects from 6 global collaborators. HLA class I and class II types, where available, came from metadata supplied by the sample provider rather than from assay-based typing. Deeply sampled blood TCRbeta repertoires from subjects exposed to, actively infected with, or recovered from COVID-19 were included in the dataset. Nearly every sample came with metadata listing a de-identified subject ID, COVID-19 status, age in years and sex. The prospective study material was composed of cDNA or gDNA derived from T cells, B-cell-depleted T cells, or PBMCs. The repertoires were released in a freely available public database meant as a resource for research on the immune response to SARS-CoV-2. General findings and caveats noted by the study authors: The quantity of clinical and demographic metadata differed by source and by participant and was supplied without curation.

Participants in the prospective study were enrolled through a virtual design, were aged roughly 18 to 90 years, and lived in approximately 25 United States geographic areas. Cohort assignment in the prospective study relied on participant-reported clinical history from a screening survey and a study questionnaire. Recovered participants in ImmuneRACE Cohort 3 were defined by two consecutive negative NP/OP PCR tests, clearance by a healthcare professional, or resolution of symptoms. Each participant in the prospective study had whole blood, serum and a nasopharyngeal or oropharyngeal swab collected by mobile phlebotomists. Participants in the prospective study had the option to provide additional blood draws and questionnaires over a roughly two-month period. Before DNA extraction, blood samples from the prospective study were shipped at room temperature or frozen. TCRbeta CDR3 regions were amplified from genomic DNA using the immunoSEQ Assay, a bias-controlled multiplex PCR. The authors' analysis ran thus. Within the assay, amplification of reference gene primers was used to estimate how many nucleated cells each sample contained. To quantify the absolute abundance of each unique TCRbeta CDR3 rearrangement, sequence reads were collapsed and filtered. For each sample, productive Simpson clonality was calculated as the square root of Simpson's diversity index over productive rearrangements. Imported from immuneACCESS, the table was reduced by TCRdb to in-frame sequences with V and J called. These copies leave out some clones; in studies compared against another copy, an unresolved V gene accounts for under half, and the cause of the remainder is not known. The DNA was the basis for D and trimming; V, J and clone size are from that table. The sample yields a few hundred thousand clones; about 87% were counted once. 1.2% of the sample is taken by the ten largest.

Sequenced input: PBMCs or T cells enriched from blood (not recorded which). This TCR was sampled from a man aged 30 to 45 who had recovered from COVID-19.

The encoded CDR3 is CASSESHRGNTEAFF. The base sequence is TGCGCCAGCAGTGAGTCCCACAGGGGAAACACTGAAGCTTTCTTT. The chain is encoded by TRBV10-1 joined to TRBJ1-1; 7 central nucleotides agree with TRBD1. Trimming accounts for 0 bases at V and 2 bases at J, while the number of junction bases matched to no gene is 3. CDR1 and CDR2, per the germline V gene (reference sequence), are WNHNN and SYGVQD. Inclusive of the bounding cysteine and phenylalanine, the CDR3 is 15 residues long. Only the CDR3 DNA is retained, 45 bases long and in frame from the first base.